One and the same sample provided the 17 T cell receptor beta chains below, sequenced in a study of regulatory dendritic cells for organ transplantation. Allogeneic regulatory or mature dendritic cells were co-cultured for less than six days with CFSE-labeled sorted T cells at 1:10. Clones were read by immunoSEQ multiplex PCR, and TCRdb kept only the in-frame ones, dropping some. The table includes about 20,000 clones, 85% to 90% detected once. No antigen is known for these receptors. Source material: naive CD4+ T cells from blood cultured with dendritic cells. Subset specified: CD45RA+ naive T cells. The receptors were sampled from a human donor in good health.

This clone was seen only once. The chain has TRBV11-3 and TRBJ2-1, with D possibly matching TRBD1 (6 bases). V was shortened by 4 bases and J by 9 bases, with 10 bases between the two germline ends. Germline V lookup: CDR1 SGHNT, CDR2 YENEEA. The CDR3 spans 12 residues. The chain's CDR3 is CASSSRGTEQFF. DNA of the CDR3: TGTGCCAGCAGCTCCAGGGGTACTGAGCAGTTCTTC.

The J gene is TRBJ2-7, the V gene TRBV11-2; 10 nucleotides align to TRBD1. This CDR3 spans 15 amino acids. From germline, CDR1 is SGHAT and CDR2 FQNNGV. V gave up 5 bases and J gave up 3 bases; unmatched junction bases: 7. The CDR3 DNA follows: TGTGCCAGCAGCCAAACCGGGACAGGGGACTACGAGCAGTACTTC. Translating it yields CASSQTGTGDYEQYF.

The chain is built from TRBV5-4 and TRBJ2-1; 8 nucleotides line up with TRBD2. CDR1 and CDR2 from the germline V gene are SGHNT and YYREEE (reference sequence). This CDR3 is built from 16 residues. V was pared by 3 bases and J by 3 bases, with 8 bases of the junction left unmatched. The DNA for the CDR3 is TGTGCCAGCAGCTCCAGGACCGGGACTAGCTACAATGAGCAGTTCTTC. It encodes CASSSRTGTSYNEQFF.

This chain joins TRBV14 and TRBJ2-1; TRBD2 agrees at 8 bases. Trimming removed 0 bases from V and 4 bases from J; junction bases left unmatched: 5. CDR1 is SGHDN and CDR2 is FVKESK in the germline V gene. The CDR3 has 16 amino acids. In DNA form, the CDR3 reads TGTGCCAGCAGCCAAGATTACACGGGAGGGTACAATGAGCAGTTCTTC. Translation gives CASSQDYTGGYNEQFF.

The CDR3 DNA reads as TGTGCCAGTAGCCCGTTGGGGTACTCCAGTGAACGGAGGACTGGAAACACCATATATTTT. The encoded protein is CASSPLGYSSERRTGNTIYF. The chain is built from TRBV19 and TRBJ1-3; D is undetermined. This CDR3 spans 20 amino acids. With 6 bases removed from V and 2 bases from J, the gap between germline ends came to 29 bases. Germline V gene data show CDR1 as LNHDA and CDR2 as SQIVND (reference sequence).

The genes are TRBV13 and TRBJ1-1; the D is unclear. The CDR3 spans 13 residues. The germline V gene has CDR1 PRHDT and CDR2 FYEKMQ (reference sequence). With 5 bases removed from V and 1 base from J, the gap between germline ends came to 8 bases. CDR3 coding DNA: TGTGCCAGCAGCGGAGGGTGGAACACTGAAGCTTTCTTT. Translated, it gives CASSGGWNTEAFF.

V gene TRBV2 combines with J gene TRBJ2-2; D may be TRBD1 (6 bases). The CDR3 is 16 residues long. The V end lost 6 bases, the J end lost 6 bases, and 20 bases lay between the germline ends. Germline CDR1 SNHLY, CDR2 FYNNEI. CDR3 DNA sequence: TGTGCCAGCAGGGACCCAGCTCAGGGGAATGCCGGGGAGCTGTTTTTT. Translating it yields CASRDPAQGNAGELFF.

This clone has just one count. V usage is TRBV2 and J usage is TRBJ2-1; 8 bases align to TRBD2. CDR1 SNHLY and CDR2 FYNNEI come from the germline V gene. This CDR3 comprises 15 residues. The trim removed 6 bases at V and 6 bases at J, leaving 10 bases unmatched. For the CDR3, the DNA is TGTGCCAGCAGCCTTCTGACGGGAGGGGGCAATGAGCAGTTCTTC. As protein: CASSLLTGGGNEQFF.

This sequence joins TRBV21-1 and TRBJ1-2; the table assigns TRBD1, which was not confirmed against the DNA. TRBV21-1 is flagged as a pseudogene. The CDR3 loop spans 11 amino acids. The CDR3 protein is CASSKGRAVTF. The CDR3 DNA reads as TGTGCCAGCAGCAAAGGCAGGGCGGTCACCTTC.

The gene calls are TRBV11-2 and TRBJ1-4; no clear D. From germline, CDR1 is SGHAT and CDR2 FQNNGV. Trimming took 6 bases from V and 2 from J, leaving 10 bases between them. The CDR3 runs to 14 residues. CDR3 loop: CASRGKGTNEKLFF. CDR3 coding DNA: TGTGCCAGCAGGGGGAAAGGCACTAATGAAAAACTGTTTTTT.

V usage is TRBV7-2 and J usage is TRBJ2-5; D unresolved. CDR1 and CDR2 (germline): SGHTA, FQGNSA. With 4 bases removed from V and 1 base from J, the gap between germline ends came to 4 bases. The CDR3 has 12 residues. CDR3 coding DNA: TGTGCCAGCAGCTGGTTCCAAGAGACCCAGTACTTC. Translation: CASSWFQETQYF.

This clone was counted once. This chain connects TRBV7-9 to TRBJ2-7; D is uncertain. The germline V and J ends were trimmed by 3 bases and 1 base, with 7 bases remaining between them. Germline CDR1 is SEHNR and CDR2 is FQNEAQ (reference sequence). The length of the CDR3 is 13 residues. DNA for the CDR3: TGTGCCAGCAGCTTCCCAGCGTCCTACGAGCAGTACTTC. Protein: CASSFPASYEQYF.

In this sample, this clone turned up a few times. V usage is TRBV25-1 and J usage is TRBJ1-3; 8 nucleotides agree with TRBD1. The CDR3 contains 12 residues. V trimming: 9 bases; J trimming: 7 bases; junction bases outside the gene matches: 5. Germline loops: CDR1 MGHDK, CDR2 SYGVNS. The CDR3 DNA sequence: TGTGCCAGTACCCGACAGGGGAACACCATATATTTT. Translated: CASTRQGNTIYF. Complete variable domain (other parts from reference TRBV25-1 and TRBJ1-3): EADIYQTPRYLVIGTGKKITLECSQTMGHDKMYWYQQDPGMELHLIHYSYGVNSTEKGDLSSESTVSRIRTEHFPLTLESARPSHTSQYLCASTRQGNTIYFGEGSWLTVV.

The V call is TRBV2, the J call TRBJ1-5; possible D gene TRBD1, 5 bases. The CDR3 totals 14 residues. Deletions cut 5 bases from V and 6 bases from J, with 14 bases between. CDR1 is SNHLY, CDR2 FYNNEI, per germline. CDR3 protein: CASSRQGYGQPQHF. Written as DNA, the CDR3 is TGTGCCAGCAGTCGGCAGGGTTATGGTCAGCCCCAGCATTTT.

The chain has TRBV28 and TRBJ2-7, with 10 nucleotides matching TRBD1. Per germline, CDR1 MDHEN and CDR2 SYDVKM. Germline trimming cut 6 bases from V and 4 bases from J; bases unmatched to any gene: 9. The length of the CDR3 is 15 residues. CDR3 sequence reads: CASRAGQGLRYEQYF. The CDR3 DNA sequence: TGTGCCAGCAGGGCGGGACAGGGGTTGAGGTACGAGCAGTACTTC.

The chain employs TRBV30 and TRBJ2-2; perhaps TRBD1 as D (5 bases). Deletions cut 2 bases from V and 0 bases from J, with 10 bases between. The CDR3 spans 15 residues. Germline loops: CDR1 GTSNPN, CDR2 SVGIG (reference sequence). The chain's CDR3 is CAWSKDTPNTGELFF. DNA for the CDR3: TGTGCCTGGAGTAAGGACACCCCGAACACCGGGGAGCTGTTTTTT.

The V and J genes are TRBV4-1 and TRBJ2-4; TRBD2 matches 10 bases. The length of the CDR3 is 17 residues. J lost 10 bases, V lost 1 base, and 13 bases had no gene match. Germline-derived CDR1 and CDR2 are MGHRA and YSYEKL. The CDR3 nucleotides read TGCGCCAGCAGCCAAGTGTTCCCTAGCGGGAGAGCGATTATTCAGTACTTC. It translates to CASSQVFPSGRAIIQYF.